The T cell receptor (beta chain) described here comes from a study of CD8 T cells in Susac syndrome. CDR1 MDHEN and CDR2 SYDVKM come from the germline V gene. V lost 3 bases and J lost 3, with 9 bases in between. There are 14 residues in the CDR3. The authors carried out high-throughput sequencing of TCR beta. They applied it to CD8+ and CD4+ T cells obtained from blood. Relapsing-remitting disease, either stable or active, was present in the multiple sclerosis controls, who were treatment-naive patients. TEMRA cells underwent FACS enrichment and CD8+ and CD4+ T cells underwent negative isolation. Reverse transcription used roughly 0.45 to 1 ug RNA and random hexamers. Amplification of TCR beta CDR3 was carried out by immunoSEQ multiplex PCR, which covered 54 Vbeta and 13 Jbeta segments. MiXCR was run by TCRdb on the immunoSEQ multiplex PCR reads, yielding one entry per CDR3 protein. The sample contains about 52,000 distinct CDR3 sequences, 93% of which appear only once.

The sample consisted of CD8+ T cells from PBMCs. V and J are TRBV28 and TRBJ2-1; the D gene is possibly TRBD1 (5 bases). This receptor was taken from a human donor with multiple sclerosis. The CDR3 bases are TGTGCCAGCAGTTTTGCCAGGGACTACAATGAGCAGTTCTTC. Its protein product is CASSFARDYNEQFF. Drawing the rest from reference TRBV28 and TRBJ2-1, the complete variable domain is DVKVTQSSRYLVKRTGEKVFLECVQDMDHENMFWYRQDPGLGLRLIYFSYDVKMKEKGDIPEGYSVSREKKERFSLILESASTNQTSMYLCASSFARDYNEQFFGPGTRLTVL.